Below, 10 T cell receptor beta chains from the same sample are listed, as sequenced in a study of T cells in women clearing cervical HPV infection (dated by TCRdb to the late 2010s). The library was built by means of the immunoSEQ multiplex PCR assay. TCRdb stores this immuneACCESS table with in-frame sequences only. Part of the clones is absent; in the studies checked, under half of the shortfall reflects unresolved V genes, and no reason is known for the rest. This sample's table lists 25,000 to 35,000 clones. 15% to 20% of the sample goes to the ten largest clones. Sequencing was done on a sample of blood buffy coat. These receptors all stem from a woman between 18 and 70 years old with a cervical HPV16 infection that either progressed to CIN3+ or cleared (not recorded which).

With respect to this clone: With the read ending 3 residues before the CDR3 end, the germline J gene is used to fill in that end. V and J are TRBV20-1 and TRBJ2-1, with TRBD1 identical over 8 bases. With 1 base clipped from V and 6 bases from J, the junction kept 14 bases outside the gene matches. The V gene's germline CDR1 is DFQATT and CDR2 SNEGSKA (reference sequence). This CDR3 has 17 amino acids. The CDR3 bases that were read are TGCAGTGCTAGAGTAGGCGGGACAGGTAGCATCGTCAATGAG. It translates to CSARVGGTGSIVNE. The whole CDR3 reads CSARVGGTGSIVNEQFF.

About this clone: The CDR3 is cut off 3 residues early in the read; its end comes from the germline J gene. V and J are TRBV18 and TRBJ2-3; 8 bases are shared with TRBD2. The CDR3 consists of 17 residues. The germline CDR1 and CDR2 sequences are KGHSH and LQKENI. The CDR3 sequence is CASSPNQLTSGQETQYF. The CDR3 bases that were read are TGTGCCAGCTCACCAAACCAACTTACTAGCGGCCAAGAGACG.

Points on this clone: The read finishes 3 residues shy of the CDR3 end, and the germline J gene is used to complete it. This chain uses TRBV20-1 with TRBJ2-7; 7 nucleotides align to TRBD1. Unmatched junction bases numbered 6, after V lost 5 bases and J lost 2 bases. Germline CDR1 and CDR2: DFQATT and SNEGSKA (reference sequence). This CDR3 has 13 amino acids. The CDR3 bases that were read are TGCAGTGCTTTCGGGACAGTCCCCTACGAG. Amino acids: CSAFGTVPYE. The whole CDR3 sequence is CSAFGTVPYEQYF.

The CDR3: CATSDSVETQYF. Partial CDR3 DNA: TGTGCCACCAGTGACTCCGTGGAGACC. The chain has TRBV24-1 and TRBJ2-5; D uncertain. The read gets to within 3 residues of the CDR3 end, and the germline J gene fills in the rest. The CDR3 extends over 12 amino acids. Trimming left V 4 bases short and J 5 bases short, with 7 bases between. Germline V gene lookup returns CDR1 KGHDR and CDR2 SFDVKD.

For this clone: Read coverage stops 3 residues before the CDR3 terminus; the germline J gene supplies the remainder. The chain is built from TRBV7-8 and TRBJ1-1, with TRBD1 matching 7 bases. The V gene end was trimmed by 5 bases and the J gene end by 1 base; junction bases not matched to a gene: 1. The length of the CDR3 is 13 residues. Germline V gives CDR1 SGHVS, CDR2 FQNEAQ. The part of the CDR3 DNA that was read is TGTGCCAGCAGCAGGGGGCCGAACACTGAA. Translating it yields CASSRGPNTE. The CDR3 as a whole reads CASSRGPNTEAFF.

As concerns this clone: The CDR3 extends 3 residues past the end of the read, so its final part is completed from the germline J gene. The chain joins TRBV2 to TRBJ2-5; D is possibly TRBD2 (7 bases). Germline-derived CDR1 and CDR2 are SNHLY and FYNNEI. There are 13 residues in the CDR3. Deletions cut 11 bases from V and 4 bases from J, with 17 bases between. Incomplete CDR3 DNA: TGTGCCGGGGGGGGCGGGGGTGGAGAGACC. The encoded protein is CAGGGGGGET. The whole CDR3 is CAGGGGGGETQYF.

Comment on this clone: The read terminates 3 residues ahead of where the CDR3 ends, so the germline J gene completes it. V usage is TRBV19 and J usage is TRBJ2-5; TRBD2 might be the D (7 bases). There are 14 residues in the CDR3. Germline values: CDR1 LNHDA, CDR2 SQIVND (reference sequence). The CDR3 is CASRKGGAGDTQYF. The CDR3 DNA, read in part, is TGTGCCAGTAGGAAGGGGGGGGCTGGAGATACC.

As regards this clone: The sequenced fragment ends 3 residues before the CDR3 boundary, so the rest is inferred from the germline J gene. The chain is built from TRBV7-2 and TRBJ2-7, with 7 bases aligning to TRBD2. Germline CDR1 is SGHTA and CDR2 is FQGNSA. Trimming cost V 1 base and J 4 bases; bases outside gene matches: 1. The CDR3 contains 13 residues. CDR3 residues: CASSLGREYEQYF. The part of the CDR3 DNA that was read is TGTGCCAGCAGCTTAGGGCGGGAGTACGAG.

A word on this clone: Read sequence stops 3 residues before the CDR3 end, and the germline J gene provides the missing end. The rearrangement links TRBV4-2 to TRBJ2-5; 10 nucleotides line up with TRBD1. The CDR3 runs 17 residues. CDR1 and CDR2 (germline): LGHNA, YNFKEQ. J lost 3 bases, V lost 1 base, and 8 bases had no gene match. CDR3 DNA (partial): TGTGCCAGCAGCCAAGGGGGACAGGGGAACGTAGAAGAGACC. Amino acid sequence: CASSQGGQGNVEET. In full, the CDR3 is CASSQGGQGNVEETQYF.

A word on this clone: The CDR3 goes on 3 residues after the read ends, and that part is filled in from the germline J gene. The chain uses TRBV10-3 and TRBJ1-6; D gene ambiguous. Looked up from germline, CDR1 is ENHRY and CDR2 is SYGVKD. Trimming took 2 bases from V and 7 from J, leaving 6 bases between them. The CDR3 spans 13 residues. CDR3 DNA (partial): TGTGCCATCAGTGAGCCCAAAAATTCACCC. This translates into CAISEPKNSP. The whole CDR3 is CAISEPKNSPLHF.